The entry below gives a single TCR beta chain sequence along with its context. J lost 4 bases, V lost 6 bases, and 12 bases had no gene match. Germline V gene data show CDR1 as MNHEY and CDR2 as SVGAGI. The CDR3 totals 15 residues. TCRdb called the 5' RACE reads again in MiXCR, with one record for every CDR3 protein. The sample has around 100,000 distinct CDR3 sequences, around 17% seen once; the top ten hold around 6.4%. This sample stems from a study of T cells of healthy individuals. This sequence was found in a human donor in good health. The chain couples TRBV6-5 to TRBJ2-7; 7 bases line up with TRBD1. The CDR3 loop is CASRTLGTAIYEQYF. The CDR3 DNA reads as TGTGCCAGCAGGACCCTCGGGACAGCGATTTACGAGCAGTACTTC.